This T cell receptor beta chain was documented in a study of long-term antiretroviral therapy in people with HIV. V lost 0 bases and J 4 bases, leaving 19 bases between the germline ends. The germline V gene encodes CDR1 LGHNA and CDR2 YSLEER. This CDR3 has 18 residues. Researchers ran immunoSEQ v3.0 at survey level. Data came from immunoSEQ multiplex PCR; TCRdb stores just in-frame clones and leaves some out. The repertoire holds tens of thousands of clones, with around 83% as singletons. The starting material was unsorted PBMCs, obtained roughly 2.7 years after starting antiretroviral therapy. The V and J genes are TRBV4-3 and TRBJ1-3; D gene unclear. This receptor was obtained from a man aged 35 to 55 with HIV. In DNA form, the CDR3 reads TGCGCCAGCAGCCAAGATCCTCCTCGCGGTTTCGCGGGAAACACCATATATTTT. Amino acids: CASSQDPPRGFAGNTIYF.